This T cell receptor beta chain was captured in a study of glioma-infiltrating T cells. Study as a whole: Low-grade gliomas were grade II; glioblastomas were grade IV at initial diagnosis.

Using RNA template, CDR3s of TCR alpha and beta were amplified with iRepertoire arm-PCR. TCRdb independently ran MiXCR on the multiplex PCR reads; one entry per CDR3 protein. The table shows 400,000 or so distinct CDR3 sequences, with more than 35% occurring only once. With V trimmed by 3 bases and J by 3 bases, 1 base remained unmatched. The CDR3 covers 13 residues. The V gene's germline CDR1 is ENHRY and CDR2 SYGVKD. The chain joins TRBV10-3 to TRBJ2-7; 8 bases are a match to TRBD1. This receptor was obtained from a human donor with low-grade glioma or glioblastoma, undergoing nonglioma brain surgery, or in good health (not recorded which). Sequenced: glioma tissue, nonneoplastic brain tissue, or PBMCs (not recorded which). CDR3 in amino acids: CAISDGQGYEQYF. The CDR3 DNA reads TGTGCCATCAGTGATGGACAGGGCTACGAGCAGTACTTC.